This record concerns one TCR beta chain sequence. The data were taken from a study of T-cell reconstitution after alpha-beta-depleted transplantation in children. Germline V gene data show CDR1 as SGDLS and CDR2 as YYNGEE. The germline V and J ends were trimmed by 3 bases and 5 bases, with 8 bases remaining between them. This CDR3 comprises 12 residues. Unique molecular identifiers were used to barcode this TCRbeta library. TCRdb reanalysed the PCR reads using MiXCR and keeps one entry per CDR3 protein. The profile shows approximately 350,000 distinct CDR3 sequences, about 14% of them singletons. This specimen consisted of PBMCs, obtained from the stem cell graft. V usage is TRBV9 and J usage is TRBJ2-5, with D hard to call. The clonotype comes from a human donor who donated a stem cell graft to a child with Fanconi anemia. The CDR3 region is CASSDIFETQYF. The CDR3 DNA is TGTGCCAGCAGCGACATTTTTGAGACCCAGTACTTC. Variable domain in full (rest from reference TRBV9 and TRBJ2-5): DSGVTQTPKHLITATGQRVTLRCSPRSGDLSVYWYQQSLDQGLQFLIQYYNGEERAKGNILERFSAQQFPDLHSELNLSSLELGDSALYFCASSDIFETQYFGPGTRLLVL.